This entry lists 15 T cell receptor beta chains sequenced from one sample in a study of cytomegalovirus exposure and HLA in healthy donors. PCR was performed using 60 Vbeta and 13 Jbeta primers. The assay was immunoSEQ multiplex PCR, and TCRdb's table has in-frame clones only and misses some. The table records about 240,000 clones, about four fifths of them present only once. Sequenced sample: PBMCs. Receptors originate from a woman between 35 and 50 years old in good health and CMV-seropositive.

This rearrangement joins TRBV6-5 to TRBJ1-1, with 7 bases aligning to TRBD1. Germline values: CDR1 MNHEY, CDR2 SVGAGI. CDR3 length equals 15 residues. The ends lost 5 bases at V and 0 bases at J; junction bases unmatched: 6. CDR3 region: CASSAKDRLNTEAFF. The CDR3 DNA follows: TGTGCCAGCAGTGCTAAGGACAGGTTGAACACTGAAGCTTTCTTT.

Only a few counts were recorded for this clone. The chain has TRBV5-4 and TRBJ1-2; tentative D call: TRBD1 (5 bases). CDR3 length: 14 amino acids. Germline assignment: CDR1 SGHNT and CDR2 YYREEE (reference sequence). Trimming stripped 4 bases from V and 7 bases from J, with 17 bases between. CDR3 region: CASSPTRVRTGYTF. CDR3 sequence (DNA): TGTGCCAGCAGCCCCACCAGGGTACGGACTGGCTACACCTTC. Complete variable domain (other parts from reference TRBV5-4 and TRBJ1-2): ETGVTQSPTHLIKTRGQQVTLRCSSQSGHNTVSWYQQALGQGPQFIFQYYREEENGRGNFPPRFSGLQFPNYSSELNVNALELDDSALYLCASSPTRVRTGYTFGSGTRLTVV.

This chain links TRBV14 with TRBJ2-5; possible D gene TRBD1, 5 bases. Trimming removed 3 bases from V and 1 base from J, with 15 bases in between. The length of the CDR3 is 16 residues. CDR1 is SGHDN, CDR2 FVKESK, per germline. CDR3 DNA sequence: TGTGCCAGCAGCCATATCCGCAGGGCGGTCCAAGAGACCCAGTACTTC. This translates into CASSHIRRAVQETQYF.

The CDR3 loop is CSVSTGGNSPLHF. In DNA, the CDR3 is TGCAGCGTTTCGACAGGGGGAAATTCACCCCTCCACTTT. The J gene is TRBJ1-6, the V gene TRBV29-1; 9 bases are shared with TRBD1. Looked up from germline, CDR1 is SQVTM and CDR2 is ANQGSEA. The V gene end was trimmed by 5 bases and the J gene end by 7 bases; junction bases not matched to a gene: 3. CDR3 length: 13 residues.

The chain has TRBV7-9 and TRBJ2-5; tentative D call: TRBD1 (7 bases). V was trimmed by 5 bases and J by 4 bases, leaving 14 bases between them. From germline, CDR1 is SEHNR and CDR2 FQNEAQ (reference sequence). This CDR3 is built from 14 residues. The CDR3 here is CASSTGVEGETQYF. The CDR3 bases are TGTGCCAGCAGCACAGGGGTGGAGGGAGAGACCCAGTACTTC.

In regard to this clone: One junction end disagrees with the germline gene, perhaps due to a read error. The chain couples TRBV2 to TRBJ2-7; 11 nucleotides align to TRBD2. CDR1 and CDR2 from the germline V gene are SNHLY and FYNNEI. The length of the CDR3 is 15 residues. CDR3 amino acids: CANSVPTSGAYEQYF. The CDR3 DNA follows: TGTGCCAACAGTGTCCCGACTAGCGGGGCCTACGAGCAGTACTTC.

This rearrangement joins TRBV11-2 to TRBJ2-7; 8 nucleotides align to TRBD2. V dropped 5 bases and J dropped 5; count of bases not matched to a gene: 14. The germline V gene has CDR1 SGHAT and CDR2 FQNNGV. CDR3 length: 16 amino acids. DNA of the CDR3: TGTGCCAGCAGCCGAGGGGGGCCGGGAGGGATCGACGAGCAGTACTTC. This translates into CASSRGGPGGIDEQYF.

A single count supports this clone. The CDR3 reads CASSPAWLQGAYGYTF. Written as DNA, the CDR3 is TGTGCCAGCTCACCAGCTTGGTTACAGGGGGCGTATGGCTACACCTTC. The gene calls are TRBV18 and TRBJ1-2, with 9 bases aligning to TRBD1. V lost 2 bases to trimming and J lost 5 bases; unmatched junction nucleotides: 9. Germline V lookup: CDR1 KGHSH, CDR2 LQKENI. The CDR3 sequence is 16 residues long.

CDR3 region: CASSFRTSGTPTGELFF. The CDR3 DNA sequence: TGCGCCAGCAGCTTCCGAACCTCCGGGACACCCACCGGGGAGCTGTTTTTT. V is TRBV5-1 and J is TRBJ2-2, with D possibly matching TRBD1 (6 bases). The germline CDR1 and CDR2 sequences are SGHRS and YFSETQ. The CDR3 consists of 17 residues. Trimming pared 2 bases from V and 4 bases from J, leaving 18 bases between.

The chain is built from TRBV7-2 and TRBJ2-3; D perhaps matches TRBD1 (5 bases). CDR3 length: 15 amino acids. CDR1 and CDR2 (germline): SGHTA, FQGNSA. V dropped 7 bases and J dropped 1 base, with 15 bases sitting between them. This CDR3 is CASTYPRVGTDTQYF. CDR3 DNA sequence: TGTGCCAGCACCTACCCCAGGGTGGGCACAGATACGCAGTATTTT.

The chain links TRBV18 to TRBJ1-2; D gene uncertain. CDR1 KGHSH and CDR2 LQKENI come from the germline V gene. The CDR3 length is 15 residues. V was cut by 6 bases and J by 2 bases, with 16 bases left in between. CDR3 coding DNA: TGTGCCAGCTCCTTAAATGGAGGAACAAACTATGGCTACACCTTC. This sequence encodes CASSLNGGTNYGYTF.

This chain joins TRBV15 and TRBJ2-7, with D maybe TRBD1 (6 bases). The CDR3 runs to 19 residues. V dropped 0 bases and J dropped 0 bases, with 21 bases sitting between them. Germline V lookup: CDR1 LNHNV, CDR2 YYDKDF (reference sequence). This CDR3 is CATSRDPRLSGVFSYEQYF. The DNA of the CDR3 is TGTGCCACCAGCAGAGATCCGAGATTGTCAGGGGTTTTCTCCTACGAGCAGTACTTC. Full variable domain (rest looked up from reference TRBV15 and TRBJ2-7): DAMVIQNPRYQVTQFGKPVTLSCSQTLNHNVMYWYQQKSSQAPKLLFHYYDKDFNNEADTPDNFQSRRPNTSFCFLDIRSPGLGDTAMYLCATSRDPRLSGVFSYEQYFGPGTRLTVT.

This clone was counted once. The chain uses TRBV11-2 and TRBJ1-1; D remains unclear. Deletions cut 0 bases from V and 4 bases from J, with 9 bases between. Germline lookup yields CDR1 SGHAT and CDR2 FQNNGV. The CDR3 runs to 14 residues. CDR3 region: CASSLDAWATEAFF. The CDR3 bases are TGTGCCAGCAGCTTAGATGCTTGGGCCACTGAAGCTTTCTTT.

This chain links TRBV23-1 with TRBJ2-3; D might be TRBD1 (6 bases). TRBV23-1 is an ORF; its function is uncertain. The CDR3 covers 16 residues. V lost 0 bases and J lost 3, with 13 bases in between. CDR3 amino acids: CASSQSGQRETDTQYF. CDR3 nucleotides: TGCGCCAGCAGTCAATCCGGACAGAGGGAAACAGATACGCAGTATTTT.

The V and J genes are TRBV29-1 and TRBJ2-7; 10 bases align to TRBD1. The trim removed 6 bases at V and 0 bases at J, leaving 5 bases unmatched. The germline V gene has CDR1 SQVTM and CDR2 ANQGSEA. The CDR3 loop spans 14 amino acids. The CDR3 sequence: CSVGTGALSYEQYF. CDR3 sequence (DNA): TGCAGCGTCGGGACAGGGGCCCTCTCCTACGAGCAGTACTTC.